These 5 T cell receptor beta chains were all obtained from the same sample, sequenced in a study of T cells in women clearing cervical HPV infection. The repertoire was sequenced with immunoSEQ multiplex PCR; TCRdb's copy has only in-frame clones and lacks some. The sample's table shows more than 40,000 clones. Material: blood buffy coat. These receptors were collected from a woman between 18 and 70 years old with a cervical HPV16 infection that either progressed to CIN3+ or cleared (not recorded which).

The part of the CDR3 DNA that was read is TGTGCCGCTACAGGGGGGAACACCGGGGAG. This codes for CAATGGNTGE. The entire CDR3 protein reads CAATGGNTGELFF. The V gene is TRBV10-3, the J gene TRBJ2-2, with TRBD1 matching 8 bases. Sequencing ends 3 residues short of the CDR3 end; the germline J gene provides the rest. This CDR3 comprises 13 residues. Per germline, CDR1 ENHRY and CDR2 SYGVKD. Losses at the gene ends were 11 bases for V and 1 base for J; bases not matched to a gene: 3.

As concerns this clone: The read stops 3 residues short of the end of the CDR3; the missing end is completed from the germline J gene. The chain recombines TRBV5-1 with TRBJ1-1; no definite D call. Germline values: CDR1 SGHRS, CDR2 YFSETQ. The CDR3 totals 14 residues. V was cut by 1 base and J by 6 bases, with 13 bases left in between. CDR3 protein: CASSLIEGKPEAFF. The covered CDR3 bases are TGCGCCAGCAGCTTGATAGAGGGTAAGCCTGAA.

On this clone itself: The observed sequence ends 3 residues before the CDR3 terminus, with the missing tail filled in from the germline J gene. J is TRBJ1-6 and V is TRBV20-1, with 7 positions matching TRBD1. Trimming cost V 6 bases and J 10 bases; bases outside gene matches: 12. Germline lookup yields CDR1 DFQATT and CDR2 SNEGSKA (reference sequence). The CDR3 is 14 residues long. The sequenced CDR3 bases are TGCAGTGCCCCCGGGGCCCAGGGGGGCTCACCC. Translated: CSAPGAQGGSP. The complete CDR3 sequence is CSAPGAQGGSPLHF.

With regard to this clone: Read coverage stops 3 residues before the CDR3 terminus; the germline J gene supplies the remainder. The V and J genes are TRBV10-3 and TRBJ2-3; D is possibly TRBD1 (5 bases). The V end lost 0 bases, the J end lost 4 bases, and 8 bases lay between the germline ends. CDR1 and CDR2 from the germline V gene are ENHRY and SYGVKD. The CDR3 is 14 amino acids. Incomplete CDR3 DNA: TGTGCCATCAGTGAGTCGACAGTCTCAGATACG. Translating gives CAISESTVSDT. The CDR3 as a whole reads CAISESTVSDTQYF.

A word on this clone: The CDR3 goes on 3 residues after the read ends, and that part is filled in from the germline J gene. This chain connects TRBV20-1 to TRBJ1-1, with TRBD1 matching 9 bases. The junction had 20 bases not matched to a gene; V was cut back by 3 bases and J by 0 bases. The germline V gene has CDR1 DFQATT and CDR2 SNEGSKA (reference sequence). The CDR3 has 20 residues. The CDR3 protein is CSASKEKPQGASLLNTEAFF. CDR3 bases read: TGCAGTGCTAGCAAGGAAAAACCACAGGGGGCCTCCTTATTGAACACTGAA.